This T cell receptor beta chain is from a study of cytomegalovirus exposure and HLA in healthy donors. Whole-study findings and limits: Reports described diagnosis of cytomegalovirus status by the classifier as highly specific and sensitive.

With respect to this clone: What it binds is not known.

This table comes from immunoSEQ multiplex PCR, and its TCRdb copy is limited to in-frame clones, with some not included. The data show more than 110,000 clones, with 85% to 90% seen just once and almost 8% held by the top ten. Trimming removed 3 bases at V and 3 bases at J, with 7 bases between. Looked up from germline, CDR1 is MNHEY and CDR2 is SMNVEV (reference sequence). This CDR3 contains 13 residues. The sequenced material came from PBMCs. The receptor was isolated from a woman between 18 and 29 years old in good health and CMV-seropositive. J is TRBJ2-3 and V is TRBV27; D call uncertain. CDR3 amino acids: CASSFQLTDTQYF. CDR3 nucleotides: TGTGCCAGCAGTTTTCAGTTGACAGATACGCAGTATTTT.